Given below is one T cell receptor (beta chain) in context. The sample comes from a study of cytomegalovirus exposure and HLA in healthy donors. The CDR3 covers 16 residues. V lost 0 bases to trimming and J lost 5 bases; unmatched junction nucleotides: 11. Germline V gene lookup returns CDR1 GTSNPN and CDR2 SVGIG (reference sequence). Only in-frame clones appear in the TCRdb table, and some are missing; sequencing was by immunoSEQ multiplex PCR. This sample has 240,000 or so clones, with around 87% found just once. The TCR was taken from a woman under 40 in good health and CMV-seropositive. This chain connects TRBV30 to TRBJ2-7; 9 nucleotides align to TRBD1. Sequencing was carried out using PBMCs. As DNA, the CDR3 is TGTGCCTGGAGTGTAACGCTTACAGGGGGCACGAACGAGCAGTACTTC. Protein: CAWSVTLTGGTNEQYF.